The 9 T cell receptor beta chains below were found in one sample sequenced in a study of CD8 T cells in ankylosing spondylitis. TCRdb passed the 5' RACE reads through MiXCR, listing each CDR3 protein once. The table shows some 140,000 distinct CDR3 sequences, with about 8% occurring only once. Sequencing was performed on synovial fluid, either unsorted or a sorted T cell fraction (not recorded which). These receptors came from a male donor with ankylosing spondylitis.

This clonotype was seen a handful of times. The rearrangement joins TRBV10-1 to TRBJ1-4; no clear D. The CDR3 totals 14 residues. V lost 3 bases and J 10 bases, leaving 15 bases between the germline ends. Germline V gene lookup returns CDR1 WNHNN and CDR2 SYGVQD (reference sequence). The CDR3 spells CASSEPAKGGKLFF. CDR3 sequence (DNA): TGCGCCAGCAGTGAACCAGCTAAGGGCGGAAAACTGTTTTTT.

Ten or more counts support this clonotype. This CDR3 reads CASSSGLTANYGYTF. Written as DNA, the CDR3 is TGCGCCAGCAGCTCGGGACTTACAGCTAACTATGGCTACACCTTC. This chain connects TRBV5-1 to TRBJ1-2; TRBD1 is a possible D gene (5 bases). Germline lookup yields CDR1 SGHRS and CDR2 YFSETQ. The V gene lost 3 bases and the J gene lost 0 bases, with 12 bases spanning the gap. This CDR3 contains 15 residues.

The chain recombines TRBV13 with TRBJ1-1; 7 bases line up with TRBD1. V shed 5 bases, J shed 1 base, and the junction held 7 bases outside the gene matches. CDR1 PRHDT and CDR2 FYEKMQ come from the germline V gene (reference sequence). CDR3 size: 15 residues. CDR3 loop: CASSRSRDRNTEAFF. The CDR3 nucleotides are TGTGCCAGCAGCCGGTCCCGGGACAGGAACACTGAAGCTTTCTTT.

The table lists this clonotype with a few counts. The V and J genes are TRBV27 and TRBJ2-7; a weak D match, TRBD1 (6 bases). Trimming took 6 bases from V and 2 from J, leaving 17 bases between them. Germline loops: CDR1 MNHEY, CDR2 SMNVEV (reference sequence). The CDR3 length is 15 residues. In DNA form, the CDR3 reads TGTGCCAGCAGAGAACTCCGGGACACCGCCTACGAGCAGTACTTC. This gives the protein CASRELRDTAYEQYF.

Here the CDR3 reads CASSSWGHTDTQYF. The CDR3 DNA sequence: TGTGCCAGCAGCTCTTGGGGTCACACAGATACGCAGTATTTT. V and J are TRBV9 and TRBJ2-3; D is unresolved. The CDR3 consists of 14 residues. The germline CDR1 and CDR2 sequences are SGDLS and YYNGEE. V gave up 4 bases and J gave up 2 bases, with 11 bases separating them.

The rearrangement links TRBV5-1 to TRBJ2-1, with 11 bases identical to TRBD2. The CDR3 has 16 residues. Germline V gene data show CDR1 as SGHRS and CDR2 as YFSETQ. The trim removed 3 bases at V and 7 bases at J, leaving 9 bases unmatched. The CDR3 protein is CASSSGRGTSGNEQFF. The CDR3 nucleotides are TGCGCCAGCAGCTCTGGGCGTGGGACTAGCGGAAATGAGCAGTTCTTC.

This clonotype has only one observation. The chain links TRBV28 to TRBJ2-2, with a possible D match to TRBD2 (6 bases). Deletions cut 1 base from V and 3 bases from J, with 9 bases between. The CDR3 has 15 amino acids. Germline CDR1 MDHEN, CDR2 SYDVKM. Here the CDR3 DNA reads TGTGCCAGCAGTTTATTGGAGGGTTACACCGGGGAGCTGTTTTTT. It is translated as CASSLLEGYTGELFF.

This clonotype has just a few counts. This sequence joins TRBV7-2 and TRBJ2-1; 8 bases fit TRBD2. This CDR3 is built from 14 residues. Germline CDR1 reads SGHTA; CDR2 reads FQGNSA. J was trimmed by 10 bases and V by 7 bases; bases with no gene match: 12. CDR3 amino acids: CASTHGGVAGEQFF. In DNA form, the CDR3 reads TGTGCCAGCACTCACGGAGGGGTAGCGGGAGAGCAGTTCTTC.

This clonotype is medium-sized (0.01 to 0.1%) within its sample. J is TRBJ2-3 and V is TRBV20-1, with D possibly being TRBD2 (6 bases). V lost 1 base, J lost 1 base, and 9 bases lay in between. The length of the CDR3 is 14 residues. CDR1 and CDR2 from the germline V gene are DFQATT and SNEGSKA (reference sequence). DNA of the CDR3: TGCAGTGCTAGAGTCGGGGGACGCACAGATACGCAGTATTTT. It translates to CSARVGGRTDTQYF.